One sample yielded the 2 T cell receptor beta chains listed below, sequenced in a study of technical replicates of blood from a few donors. TCRdb keeps only in-frame clones here, not all; method: immunoSEQ multiplex PCR. Among about 80,000 clones listed, about 96% were seen once. The sequenced sample was T cells isolated from PBMCs. The receptors stem from a human donor in good health.

This clone was picked up one time. The chain recombines TRBV11-1 with TRBJ2-2, with 8 bases matching TRBD2. V trimming: 5 bases; J trimming: 6 bases; junction bases outside the gene matches: 14. This CDR3 is 17 amino acids long. Germline CDR1 and CDR2: SGHAT and FQDESV (reference sequence). The CDR3 loop reads CASSARFGREDPGELFF. Here the CDR3 DNA reads TGTGCCAGCAGCGCCCGTTTTGGGCGGGAGGACCCCGGGGAGCTGTTTTTT.

The chain links TRBV28 to TRBJ1-5, with D hard to call. The CDR3 covers 13 residues. V lost 7 bases, J lost 2 bases, and 9 bases lay in between. The germline CDR1 and CDR2 sequences are MDHEN and SYDVKM. The CDR3 is CASTHHGNQPQHF. The CDR3 coding sequence is TGTGCCAGCACCCATCATGGCAATCAGCCCCAGCATTTT.